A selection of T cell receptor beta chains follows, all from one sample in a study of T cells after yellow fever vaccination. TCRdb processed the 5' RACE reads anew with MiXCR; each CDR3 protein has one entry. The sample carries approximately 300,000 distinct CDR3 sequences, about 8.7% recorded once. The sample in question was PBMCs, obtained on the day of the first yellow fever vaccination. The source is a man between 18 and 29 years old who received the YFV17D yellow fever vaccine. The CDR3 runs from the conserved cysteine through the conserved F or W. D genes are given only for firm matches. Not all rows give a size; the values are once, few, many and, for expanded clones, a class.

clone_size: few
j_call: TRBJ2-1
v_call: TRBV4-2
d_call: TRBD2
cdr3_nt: TGTGCCAGCAGCCAAGATGCCCTCTCTGCCATAGCGGGGGCATACAATGAGCAGTTCTTC
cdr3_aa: CASSQDALSAIAGAYNEQFF

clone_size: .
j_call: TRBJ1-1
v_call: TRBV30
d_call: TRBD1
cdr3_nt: TGTGCCTGGAGCGGGACAGGGGGAAAAGCTTTCTTT
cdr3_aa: CAWSGTGGKAFF

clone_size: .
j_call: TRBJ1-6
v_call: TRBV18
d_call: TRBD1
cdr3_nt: TGTGCCAGCTCACCCGAGACAGGGAACGGTTCACCCCTCCACTTT
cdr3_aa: CASSPETGNGSPLHF

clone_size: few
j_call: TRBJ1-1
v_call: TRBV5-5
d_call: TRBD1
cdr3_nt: TGTGCCAGCAGCTTAACAGGGGGCGCGAACACTGAAGCTTTCTTT
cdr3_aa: CASSLTGGANTEAFF

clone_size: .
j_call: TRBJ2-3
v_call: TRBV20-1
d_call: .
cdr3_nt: TGCAGTGCTACTCCCCTAAGTGGGGGGAAGACAGATACGCAGTATTTT
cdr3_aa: CSATPLSGGKTDTQYF

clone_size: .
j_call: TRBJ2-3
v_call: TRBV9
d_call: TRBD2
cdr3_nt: TGTGCCAGCAGCGTAGAATCCGGGACTAGCGGGGAGATCACAGATACGCAGTATTTT
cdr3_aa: CASSVESGTSGEITDTQYF

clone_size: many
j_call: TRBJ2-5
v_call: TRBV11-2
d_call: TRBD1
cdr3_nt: TGTGCCAGCAGCTTACCTACAGGGGGGAGAACCCAGTACTTC
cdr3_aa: CASSLPTGGRTQYF

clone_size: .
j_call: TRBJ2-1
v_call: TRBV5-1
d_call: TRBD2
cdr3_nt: TGCGCCACCAAACGGGGGGAGGCCTACAATGAGCAGTTCTTC
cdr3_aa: CATKRGEAYNEQFF

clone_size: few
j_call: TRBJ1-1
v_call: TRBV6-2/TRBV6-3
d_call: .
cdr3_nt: TGTGCCAGCAGCCACCACCCCTTCCCGGGGCCCACTGAAGCTTTCTTT
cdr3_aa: CASSHHPFPGPTEAFF

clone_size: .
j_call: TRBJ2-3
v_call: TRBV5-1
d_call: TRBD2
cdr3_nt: TGCGCCAGCAGCCCGGTCCAGACTAGCGACCGCACAGATACGCAGTATTTT
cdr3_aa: CASSPVQTSDRTDTQYF